The rows below give T cell receptor beta chains drawn from one sample of a study of T cells after yellow fever vaccination. MiXCR was run by TCRdb on the 5' RACE reads, yielding one entry per CDR3 protein. The data contain 150,000 to 200,000 distinct CDR3 sequences, about 10% of them seen just once; the ten biggest clones take up approximately 34%. The starting material was CD8+ T cells sorted from PBMCs, obtained 15 days after the yellow fever booster vaccination. These receptors were collected from a man aged 18 to 29 who received the YFV17D yellow fever vaccine. Each CDR3 is given with its conserved first and last residue. The D gene is left open where the match is weak. Clone size is given for some rows only: seen once, a few or many times, or a class if the clone is expanded.

j_call: TRBJ2-3; d_call: -; v_call: TRBV6-2/TRBV6-3; clone_size: few; cdr3_nt: TGTGCCAGCAGTTTCGACGGGGGAGGTTCAGATACGCAGTATTTT; cdr3_aa: CASSFDGGGSDTQYF
j_call: TRBJ2-1; d_call: -; v_call: TRBV7-9; clone_size: few; cdr3_nt: TGTGCCAGCAGCTTCCCCTTGGACCTCAGCTCCTACAATGAGCAGTTCTTC; cdr3_aa: CASSFPLDLSSYNEQFF
j_call: TRBJ2-5; d_call: TRBD2; v_call: TRBV10-3; clone_size: few; cdr3_nt: TGTGCCATCAGCGTGGCCGGGGGGGCCCCAGAGACCCAGTACTTC; cdr3_aa: CAISVAGGAPETQYF
j_call: TRBJ1-6; d_call: -; v_call: TRBV28; clone_size: few; cdr3_nt: TGTGCCAGCAGTTCCTACGTGGGACCTAATTCACCCCTCCACTTT; cdr3_aa: CASSSYVGPNSPLHF
j_call: TRBJ2-6; d_call: -; v_call: TRBV7-9; clone_size: many; cdr3_nt: TGTGCCAGCAGCTTCCCCCAGATCTCTGGGGCCAACGTCCTGACTTTC; cdr3_aa: CASSFPQISGANVLTF
j_call: TRBJ2-2; d_call: -; v_call: TRBV13; clone_size: few; cdr3_nt: TGTGCCAGCAGCTTCCCCGCGAGGTGGGCTACCGGGGAGCTGTTTTTT; cdr3_aa: CASSFPARWATGELFF
j_call: TRBJ2-1; d_call: -; v_call: TRBV29-1; clone_size: many; cdr3_nt: TGCAGCGTTGCCTATAACTACAATGAGCAGTTCTTC; cdr3_aa: CSVAYNYNEQFF
j_call: TRBJ2-3; d_call: -; v_call: TRBV19; clone_size: few; cdr3_nt: TGTGCCAGTAGTCCGGACCGGGGCCTCACAGATACGCAGTATTTT; cdr3_aa: CASSPDRGLTDTQYF
j_call: TRBJ1-1; d_call: TRBD1; v_call: TRBV6-5; clone_size: -; cdr3_nt: TGTGCCAGCAGTGAAACAGGGGCTTTGAACACTGAAGCTTTCTTT; cdr3_aa: CASSETGALNTEAFF
j_call: TRBJ2-5; d_call: -; v_call: TRBV20-1; clone_size: -; cdr3_nt: TGCAGTGCTAGAGAAGGGGCACAGGAGACCCAGTACTTC; cdr3_aa: CSAREGAQETQYF
j_call: TRBJ2-5; d_call: -; v_call: TRBV6-2/TRBV6-3; clone_size: -; cdr3_nt: TGTGCCAGCAGTTACGTGGGGGTGCGGCCCCCGGGAGAGACCCAGTACTTC; cdr3_aa: CASSYVGVRPPGETQYF
j_call: TRBJ2-5; d_call: -; v_call: TRBV4-1; clone_size: few; cdr3_nt: TGCGCCAGCAGCCATCGGGTAGGACTCCAAGAGACCCAGTACTTC; cdr3_aa: CASSHRVGLQETQYF
j_call: TRBJ1-1; d_call: -; v_call: TRBV6-2/TRBV6-3; clone_size: -; cdr3_nt: TGTGCCAGCAGTCTCTCAGGTCGACAGGACGCTGAAGCTTTCTTT; cdr3_aa: CASSLSGRQDAEAFF
j_call: TRBJ1-2; d_call: TRBD1; v_call: TRBV4-1; clone_size: many; cdr3_nt: TGCGCCAGCAGCCGGGGTAGGACAGGGCCTAACTATGGCTACACCTTC; cdr3_aa: CASSRGRTGPNYGYTF
j_call: TRBJ2-3; d_call: -; v_call: TRBV29-1; clone_size: many; cdr3_nt: TGCAGCGCCGTGGACCAGTCTGCGACGCAGTATTTT; cdr3_aa: CSAVDQSATQYF
j_call: TRBJ2-3; d_call: -; v_call: TRBV5-5; clone_size: few; cdr3_nt: TGTGCCAGCAGCGTGCTTGGGTTGGCTGGCCCAGATACGCAGTATTTT; cdr3_aa: CASSVLGLAGPDTQYF
j_call: TRBJ2-5; d_call: TRBD1; v_call: TRBV29-1; clone_size: -; cdr3_nt: TGCAGCGTTGAAGATCCCCAGGACAGGGTGGTCTCCTGGGAACTTCAAGAGACCCAGTACTTC; cdr3_aa: CSVEDPQDRVVSWELQETQYF
j_call: TRBJ2-2; d_call: -; v_call: TRBV7-9; clone_size: -; cdr3_nt: TGTGCCAGCAGCTCACCGACTCAAACGGGACTCTGGACCGGGGAGCTGTTTTTT; cdr3_aa: CASSSPTQTGLWTGELFF
j_call: TRBJ1-5; d_call: -; v_call: TRBV4-1; clone_size: -; cdr3_nt: TGCGCCAGCAGCCAAGAAGGGGTGAGCAATCAGCCCCAGCATTTT; cdr3_aa: CASSQEGVSNQPQHF
j_call: TRBJ1-1; d_call: -; v_call: TRBV6-6; clone_size: few; cdr3_nt: TGTGCCAGCAGTCTCACGGCGACAGGACAGCACTCGGGGGGGGCTTTCTTT; cdr3_aa: CASSLTATGQHSGGAFF
j_call: TRBJ1-1; d_call: TRBD1; v_call: TRBV7-9; clone_size: -; cdr3_nt: TGTGCCAGCAGCTTAGGACAGGGGGTGAACACTGAAGCTTTCTTT; cdr3_aa: CASSLGQGVNTEAFF
j_call: TRBJ1-1; d_call: -; v_call: TRBV10-3; clone_size: few; cdr3_nt: TGTGCCATCAGTGAGAGAGGGGTCCAGACGCTGAACACTGAAGCTTTCTTT; cdr3_aa: CAISERGVQTLNTEAFF
j_call: TRBJ2-1; d_call: -; v_call: TRBV6-5; clone_size: -; cdr3_nt: TGTGCCAGCAGTAAAAATATCAATGAGCAGTTCTTC; cdr3_aa: CASSKNINEQFF
j_call: TRBJ1-1; d_call: TRBD1; v_call: TRBV29-1; clone_size: many; cdr3_nt: TGCAGCGTGGGACAGGGTGAAGCTTTCTTT; cdr3_aa: CSVGQGEAFF
j_call: TRBJ2-2; d_call: TRBD1; v_call: TRBV29-1; clone_size: few; cdr3_nt: TGCAGCGTTGTCACAGGGGACACCGGGGAGCTGTTTTTT; cdr3_aa: CSVVTGDTGELFF
j_call: TRBJ2-6; d_call: -; v_call: TRBV7-8; clone_size: -; cdr3_nt: TGTGCCAGCAACGACGGAGGCTCTGGGGCCAACGTCCTGACTTTC; cdr3_aa: CASNDGGSGANVLTF
j_call: TRBJ2-2; d_call: -; v_call: TRBV6-5; clone_size: -; cdr3_nt: TGTGCCAGCAGTTACTCGGTGTGGCGGGGCGGCACCGGGGAGCTGTTTTTT; cdr3_aa: CASSYSVWRGGTGELFF
j_call: TRBJ2-3; d_call: TRBD1; v_call: TRBV24-1; clone_size: many; cdr3_nt: TGTGCCACCAGTGATTTGGCCGGGACAGGGTTGACAGATACGCAGTATTTT; cdr3_aa: CATSDLAGTGLTDTQYF
j_call: TRBJ2-5; d_call: -; v_call: TRBV3-1; clone_size: few; cdr3_nt: TGTGCCAGCAGCCAAGAGGGCCAGTTGGGGGAGACCCAGTACTTC; cdr3_aa: CASSQEGQLGETQYF
j_call: TRBJ2-7; d_call: TRBD1; v_call: TRBV7-8; clone_size: -; cdr3_nt: TGTGCCAGCAGCTGGGACAGAACCTACGAGCAGTACTTC; cdr3_aa: CASSWDRTYEQYF
j_call: TRBJ2-1; d_call: -; v_call: TRBV7-3; clone_size: few; cdr3_nt: TGTGCCAGCGCTATGGGGAGCTCCTACAATGAGCAGTTCTTC; cdr3_aa: CASAMGSSYNEQFF
j_call: TRBJ2-5; d_call: -; v_call: TRBV6-2/TRBV6-3; clone_size: few; cdr3_nt: TGTGCCAGCAGTTATGATATTGGGTCAGAGACCCAGTACTTC; cdr3_aa: CASSYDIGSETQYF
j_call: TRBJ2-1; d_call: TRBD1; v_call: TRBV24-1; clone_size: -; cdr3_nt: TGTGCCACCAGTGACCGGGACAGGGGGCCTGACAATGAGCAGTTCTTC; cdr3_aa: CATSDRDRGPDNEQFF
j_call: TRBJ2-3; d_call: -; v_call: TRBV5-1; clone_size: few; cdr3_nt: TGCGCCAGCAGCTTCAGGGCCTGGACAGATACGCAGTATTTT; cdr3_aa: CASSFRAWTDTQYF
j_call: TRBJ2-7; d_call: -; v_call: TRBV19; clone_size: few; cdr3_nt: TGTGCCAGTAGTATGGGGGGGACAGGACGCTACGAGCAGTACTTC; cdr3_aa: CASSMGGTGRYEQYF